This section outlines one T cell receptor beta chain sequence together with its context. The table came from immunoSEQ multiplex PCR; TCRdb's copy has only in-frame clones and leaves some out. The sample contains roughly 160,000 clones, around 92% of which appear only once. The data derive from a study of T cell responses to AZD1222 COVID-19 vaccine. With V trimmed by 6 bases and J by 7 bases, 5 bases remained unmatched. Germline loops: CDR1 LNHDA, CDR2 SQIVND (reference sequence). The CDR3 has 12 amino acids. The TCR comes from an adult in good health. The input for sequencing was peripheral blood, taken on day 0 of MenACWY control vaccination. The chain joins TRBV19 to TRBJ1-2, with 7 bases fitting TRBD1. CDR3 sequence reads: CASRRTGLGYTF. CDR3 nucleotide sequence: TGTGCCAGTAGAAGGACAGGCCTTGGCTACACCTTC.